This is a list of T cell receptor beta chains from one sample in a study of blood T cell repertoires in COVID-19. Sequencing used immunoSEQ multiplex PCR; TCRdb keeps in-frame clones, though not all of them. This repertoire shows around 130,000 clones, roughly 86% found once; its top ten account for more than 3.5%. Source material: peripheral blood. These receptor sequences come from a woman aged 55-69 years with acute or convalescent COVID-19. Each CDR3 is given with its conserved first and last residue. D genes are given only for firm matches. Not every row has a clone size; where given, it reads once, few, many or a size class.

CDR3nt: TGCGCCAGCAGCTTGAGGGAGGGCCTGAACAATGAGCAGTTCTTC
CDR3aa: CASSLREGLNNEQFF
d_gene: TRBD2
abundance: -
len: 15
j_gene: TRBJ2-1
v_gene: TRBV5-1

CDR3nt: TGTGCCAGCAGCTACAAAACCATGAACACTGAAGCTTTCTTT
CDR3aa: CASSYKTMNTEAFF
d_gene: -
abundance: -
len: 14
j_gene: TRBJ1-1
v_gene: TRBV11-2

CDR3nt: TGTGCCAGCAGTCCTCCGACAGGGCGGACTGAAGCTTTCTTT
CDR3aa: CASSPPTGRTEAFF
d_gene: TRBD1
abundance: -
len: 14
j_gene: TRBJ1-1
v_gene: TRBV6-5

CDR3nt: TGTGCCAGCAGCCCGGGACTAGCGGGAGGGGGCGATGAGCAGTTCTTC
CDR3aa: CASSPGLAGGGDEQFF
d_gene: TRBD2
abundance: -
len: 16
j_gene: TRBJ2-1
v_gene: TRBV27

CDR3nt: TGCGCCAGCAGCTCGGGTTGGAGCCAGGGGACTGAAGCTTTCTTT
CDR3aa: CASSSGWSQGTEAFF
d_gene: -
abundance: -
len: 15
j_gene: TRBJ1-1
v_gene: TRBV5-1

CDR3nt: TGTGCCAGCAGACGACGGACAGCCAACACTGAAGCTTTCTTT
CDR3aa: CASRRRTANTEAFF
d_gene: -
abundance: -
len: 14
j_gene: TRBJ1-1
v_gene: TRBV6-5

CDR3nt: TGCGCCAGCAGCCAAGAGAGGGACTCGGGGGGAAACATTCAGTACTTC
CDR3aa: CASSQERDSGGNIQYF
d_gene: TRBD2
abundance: once
len: 16
j_gene: TRBJ2-4
v_gene: TRBV4-1

CDR3nt: TGTGCCAGTCAGGGGGCCAGCTATAATTCACCCCTCCACTTT
CDR3aa: CASQGASYNSPLHF
d_gene: TRBD1
abundance: once
len: 14
j_gene: TRBJ1-6
v_gene: TRBV6-5

CDR3nt: TGTGCCACCAGCAGCCCGGAGCTAGCGGGATTTTACAATGAGCAGTTCTTC
CDR3aa: CATSSPELAGFYNEQFF
d_gene: TRBD2
abundance: -
len: 17
j_gene: TRBJ2-1
v_gene: TRBV15

CDR3nt: TGTGCCAGCAGCCGCACAGGGGAGCCTTATGGCTACACCTTC
CDR3aa: CASSRTGEPYGYTF
d_gene: TRBD1
abundance: -
len: 14
j_gene: TRBJ1-2
v_gene: TRBV6-6

CDR3nt: TGCGCCAGCAGCGGGGGACTAGGCAAAGATAGTGAGCAGTTCTTC
CDR3aa: CASSGGLGKDSEQFF
d_gene: TRBD2
abundance: -
len: 15
j_gene: TRBJ2-1
v_gene: TRBV5-1